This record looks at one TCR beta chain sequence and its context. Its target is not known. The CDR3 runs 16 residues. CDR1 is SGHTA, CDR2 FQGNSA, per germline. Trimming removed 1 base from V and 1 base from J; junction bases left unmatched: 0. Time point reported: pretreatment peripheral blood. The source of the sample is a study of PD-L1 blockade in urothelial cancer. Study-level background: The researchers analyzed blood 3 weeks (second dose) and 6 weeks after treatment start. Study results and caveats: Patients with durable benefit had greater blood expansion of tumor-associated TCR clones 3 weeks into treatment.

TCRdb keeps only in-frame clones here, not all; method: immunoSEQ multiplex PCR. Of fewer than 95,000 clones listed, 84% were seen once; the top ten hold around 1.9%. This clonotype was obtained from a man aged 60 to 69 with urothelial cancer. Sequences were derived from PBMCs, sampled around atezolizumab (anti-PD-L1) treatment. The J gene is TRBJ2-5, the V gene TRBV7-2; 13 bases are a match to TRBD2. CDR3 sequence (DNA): TGTGCCAGCAGCTTAGGACTAGCGGGGGGCCAAGAGACCCAGTACTTC. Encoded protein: CASSLGLAGGQETQYF.